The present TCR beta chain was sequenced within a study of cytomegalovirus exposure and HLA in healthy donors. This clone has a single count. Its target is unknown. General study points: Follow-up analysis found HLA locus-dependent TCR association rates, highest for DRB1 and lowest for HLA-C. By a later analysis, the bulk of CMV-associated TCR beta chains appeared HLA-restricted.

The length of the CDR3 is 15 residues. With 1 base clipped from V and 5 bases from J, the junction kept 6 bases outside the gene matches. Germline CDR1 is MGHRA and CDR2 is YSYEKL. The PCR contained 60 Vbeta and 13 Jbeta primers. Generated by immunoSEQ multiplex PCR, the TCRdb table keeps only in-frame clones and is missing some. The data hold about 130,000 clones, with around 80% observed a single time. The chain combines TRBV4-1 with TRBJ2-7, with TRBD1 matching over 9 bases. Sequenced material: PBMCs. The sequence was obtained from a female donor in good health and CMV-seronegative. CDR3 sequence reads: CASSQGLGTGNEQYF. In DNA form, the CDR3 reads TGCGCCAGCAGCCAAGGGTTGGGGACAGGGAACGAGCAGTACTTC.